Below, 17 T cell receptor beta chains from the same sample are listed, as sequenced in a study of T cells after posttransplantation cyclophosphamide. Clones were read by immunoSEQ multiplex PCR, and TCRdb kept only the in-frame ones, dropping some. The sample records around 20,000 clones, around 78% being singletons. Sequenced sample: memory CD4+ T cells sorted from blood. The source is a man under 40 in good health and a related stem cell transplant donor.

The chain joins TRBV29-1 to TRBJ2-2; the D gene is possibly TRBD1 (5 bases). This CDR3 has 14 amino acids. Germline lookup yields CDR1 SQVTM and CDR2 ANQGSEA. V lost 5 bases and J 2 bases, leaving 12 bases between the germline ends. The CDR3 reads CSVRVTANTGELFF. The CDR3 DNA reads TGCAGCGTTAGGGTGACAGCTAACACCGGGGAGCTGTTTTTT.

The chain carries TRBV7-2 and TRBJ1-5; 10 positions match TRBD1. CDR3 length equals 14 residues. V shed 5 bases and J 7 bases; nucleotides not matched to a gene: 5. CDR1 is SGHTA and CDR2 is FQGNSA in the germline V gene. Written as DNA, the CDR3 is TGTGCCAGCAGCCCCCGGGACAGGGGCCAGCCCCAGCATTTT. It translates to CASSPRDRGQPQHF.

Only a few counts were recorded for this clone. The chain couples TRBV7-2 to TRBJ1-5; D gene uncertain. The ends were cut back, 0 bases at V and 7 bases at J, with 7 bases in the middle. The germline CDR1 and CDR2 sequences are SGHTA and FQGNSA. This CDR3 spans 13 amino acids. CDR3 nucleotide sequence: TGTGCCAGCAGCTTAGCGGGAGAACAGCCCCAGCATTTT. This encodes CASSLAGEQPQHF. Looking up the rest from reference TRBV7-2 and TRBJ1-5 gives the full variable domain: GAGVSQSPSNKVTEKGKDVELRCDPISGHTALYWYRQSLGQGLEFLIYFQGNSAPDKSGLPSDRFSAERTGGSVSTLTIQRTQQEDSAVYLCASSLAGEQPQHFGDGTRLSIL.

The chain couples TRBV5-4 to TRBJ2-5; D is undetermined. V was clipped by 0 bases and J by 2 bases, with 8 bases between them. Germline-derived CDR1 and CDR2 are SGHNT and YYREEE (reference sequence). This CDR3 has 14 amino acids. The CDR3 DNA reads TGTGCCAGCAGCTTGGGTTCTTATCAAGAGACCCAGTACTTC. Its translation is CASSLGSYQETQYF.

This clone was counted a single time. The chain employs TRBV5-6 and TRBJ1-2; the match to TRBD1 covers 10 bases. CDR1 and CDR2 (germline): SGHDT, YYEEEE. This CDR3 contains 14 residues. V trimming: 4 bases; J trimming: 2 bases; junction bases outside the gene matches: 2. CDR3 loop: CASSPGQGNYGYTF. CDR3 sequence (DNA): TGTGCCAGCAGCCCGGGACAGGGGAACTATGGCTACACCTTC. Complete variable domain (other parts from reference TRBV5-6 and TRBJ1-2): DAGVTQSPTHLIKTRGQQVTLRCSPKSGHDTVSWYQQALGQGPQFIFQYYEEEERQRGNFPDRFSGHQFPNYSSELNVNALLLGDSALYLCASSPGQGNYGYTFGSGTRLTVV.

The rearrangement uses TRBV19 and TRBJ1-6; the match to TRBD1 covers 7 bases. The CDR3 sequence is 14 residues long. Unmatched junction bases numbered 5, after V lost 3 bases and J lost 9 bases. Germline values: CDR1 LNHDA, CDR2 SQIVND (reference sequence). CDR3: CASSMVDRVSPLHF. DNA for the CDR3: TGTGCCAGTAGTATGGTTGACAGGGTTTCACCCCTCCACTTT.

This chain links TRBV5-1 with TRBJ2-5; 7 nucleotides align to TRBD2. The end of the DNA aligns better with TRBJ2-7, so the J call may be wrong. The CDR3 has 15 residues. The germline CDR1 and CDR2 sequences are SGHRS and YFSETQ. The CDR3 sequence: CASSLTSGAYYEQYF. The CDR3 region has the DNA TGCGCCAGCAGCTTGACGAGCGGGGCATACTACGAGCAGTACTTC.

V is TRBV5-5 and J is TRBJ2-7, with 10 bases identical to TRBD2. The CDR3 runs 14 residues. J was trimmed by 4 bases and V by 4 bases; bases with no gene match: 5. Germline V lookup: CDR1 SGHKS, CDR2 YYEKEE (reference sequence). CDR3 nucleotides: TGTGCCAGCAGCAGCGGGGGGGTTGGATACGAGCAGTACTTC. Translating gives CASSSGGVGYEQYF.

The rearrangement uses TRBV14 and TRBJ2-1; D gene unclear. Trimming took off 4 bases at V and 9 bases at J, with 25 bases between the two ends. Germline V gene data show CDR1 as SGHDN and CDR2 as FVKESK. The CDR3 has 17 amino acids. The CDR3 nucleotides are TGTGCCAGCAGCCCCCGCCAATCAATCCGGCCGGGTACTGAGCAGTTCTTC. It translates to CASSPRQSIRPGTEQFF.

As concerns this clone: Distinct nucleotide sequences in the sample also encode this CDR3. V usage is TRBV19 and J usage is TRBJ1-5; D may be TRBD1 (6 bases). Germline CDR1 reads LNHDA; CDR2 reads SQIVND (reference sequence). Trimming stripped 6 bases from V and 4 bases from J, with 10 bases between. The CDR3 length is 13 residues. CDR3: CASRDSHNQPQHF. CDR3 in DNA: TGTGCCAGTAGGGACAGCCATAATCAGCCCCAGCATTTT.

The genes are TRBV4-2 and TRBJ1-2; TRBD1 agrees at 7 bases. Germline-derived CDR1 and CDR2 are LGHNA and YNFKEQ. After removal of 4 bases from V and 4 bases from J, the junction contained 3 bases not matched to a gene. The CDR3 length is 13 residues. The DNA of the CDR3 is TGTGCCAGCAGCCCACGACAGGGCTATGGCTACACCTTC. It translates to CASSPRQGYGYTF.

This clone was found a few times. The chain combines TRBV29-1 with TRBJ1-3; maybe TRBD1 (5 bases). The V end was cut by 2 bases, the J end by 2 bases, with 10 bases between. The CDR3 spans 14 residues. Germline loops: CDR1 SQVTM, CDR2 ANQGSEA. Here the CDR3 DNA reads TGCAGCGTTGAATCGGGCAGGGCTGGAAACACCATATATTTT. Protein sequence: CSVESGRAGNTIYF.

The sample holds one count of this clone. The chain joins TRBV6-5 to TRBJ2-1, with 11 nucleotides matching TRBD1. Germline lookup yields CDR1 MNHEY and CDR2 SVGAGI. The CDR3 contains 13 residues. The V segment lost 5 bases and the J segment 11 bases; nucleotides outside the gene matches: 5. CDR3 nucleotides: TGTGCCAGCAGTCCCGGACAGGGGGCAAAGCAGTTCTTC. Its protein product is CASSPGQGAKQFF.

V usage is TRBV21-1 and J usage is TRBJ1-1; the table's D call of TRBD1 was not tested on the DNA. TRBV21-1 is reported as a pseudogene. CDR3 length: 19 amino acids. CDR3 nucleotides: TGTGCCAGCAGCAAAGCCCGGGACAGGGGGCGCCTTGAGGCGACTGAAGCTTTCTTT. Protein product: CASSKARDRGRLEATEAFF.

The chain joins TRBV28 to TRBJ2-4; 7 bases map to TRBD1. This CDR3 is built from 14 residues. J gave up 6 bases and V 2 bases, and 4 bases lay outside the gene matches. The germline V gene has CDR1 MDHEN and CDR2 SYDVKM. The CDR3: CASSLGQDTNIQYF. In nucleotides, the CDR3 is TGTGCCAGCAGTTTAGGACAGGACACAAACATTCAGTACTTC.

V and J are TRBV7-2 and TRBJ2-4; D perhaps matches TRBD2 (7 bases). From germline, CDR1 is SGHTA and CDR2 FQGNSA. CDR3 size: 15 residues. V was shortened by 8 bases and J by 0 bases, with 14 bases between the two germline ends. This chain's CDR3 is CASGLGGGAKNIQYF. The CDR3 nucleotides read TGTGCCAGCGGTCTAGGGGGGGGAGCCAAAAACATTCAGTACTTC. The full variable domain, in which reference TRBV7-2 and TRBJ2-4 provide the parts outside the CDR3, is GAGVSQSPSNKVTEKGKDVELRCDPISGHTALYWYRQSLGQGLEFLIYFQGNSAPDKSGLPSDRFSAERTGGSVSTLTIQRTQQEDSAVYLCASGLGGGAKNIQYFGAGTRLSVL.

The genes are TRBV20-1 and TRBJ2-7; 9 nucleotides agree with TRBD1. V gave up 7 bases and J gave up 3 bases; unmatched junction bases: 1. Germline CDR1 reads DFQATT; CDR2 reads SNEGSKA (reference sequence). This CDR3 contains 11 residues. CDR3 DNA sequence: TGCAGTGGGACAGGGGTCTACGAGCAGTACTTC. This translates into CSGTGVYEQYF.